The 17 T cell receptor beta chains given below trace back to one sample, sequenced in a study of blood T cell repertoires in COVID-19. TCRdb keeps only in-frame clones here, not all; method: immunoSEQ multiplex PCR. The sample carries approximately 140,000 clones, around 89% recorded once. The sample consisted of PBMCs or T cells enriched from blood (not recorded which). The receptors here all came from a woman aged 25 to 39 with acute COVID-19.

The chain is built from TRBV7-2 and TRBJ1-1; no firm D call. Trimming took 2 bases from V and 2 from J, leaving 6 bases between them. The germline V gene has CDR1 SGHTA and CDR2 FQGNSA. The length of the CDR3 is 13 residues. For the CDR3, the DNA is TGTGCCAGCAGCTTAACTACTAACACTGAAGCTTTCTTT. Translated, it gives CASSLTTNTEAFF. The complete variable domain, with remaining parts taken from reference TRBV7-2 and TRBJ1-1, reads GAGVSQSPSNKVTEKGKDVELRCDPISGHTALYWYRQSLGQGLEFLIYFQGNSAPDKSGLPSDRFSAERTGGSVSTLTIQRTQQEDSAVYLCASSLTTNTEAFFGQGTRLTVV.

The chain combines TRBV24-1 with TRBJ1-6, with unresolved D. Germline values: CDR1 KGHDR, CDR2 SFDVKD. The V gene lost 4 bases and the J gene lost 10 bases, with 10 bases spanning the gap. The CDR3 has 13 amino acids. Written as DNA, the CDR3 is TGTGCCACCAGTGACGCAGGAGGATCACCCCTCCACTTT. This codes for CATSDAGGSPLHF.

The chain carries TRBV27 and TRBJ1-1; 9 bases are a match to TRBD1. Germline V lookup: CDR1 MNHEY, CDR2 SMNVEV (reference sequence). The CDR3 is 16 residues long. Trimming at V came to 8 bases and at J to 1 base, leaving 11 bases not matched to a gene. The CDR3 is CASVRGQGRKNTEAFF. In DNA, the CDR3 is TGTGCCAGCGTTAGAGGACAGGGGCGAAAGAACACTGAAGCTTTCTTT.

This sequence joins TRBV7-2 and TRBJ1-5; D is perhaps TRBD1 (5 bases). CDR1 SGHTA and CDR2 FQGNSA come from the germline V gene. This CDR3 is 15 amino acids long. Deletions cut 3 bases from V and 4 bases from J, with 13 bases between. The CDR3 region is CASSFRQGQNQPQHF. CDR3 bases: TGTGCCAGCAGCTTTCGGCAGGGCCAAAATCAGCCCCAGCATTTT.

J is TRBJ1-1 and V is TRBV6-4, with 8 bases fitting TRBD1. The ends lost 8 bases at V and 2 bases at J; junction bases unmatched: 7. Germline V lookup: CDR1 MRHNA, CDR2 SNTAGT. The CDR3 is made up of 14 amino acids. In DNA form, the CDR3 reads TGTGCCAGCTCAAGGGACAGGTCAAACACTGAAGCTTTCTTT. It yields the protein CASSRDRSNTEAFF.

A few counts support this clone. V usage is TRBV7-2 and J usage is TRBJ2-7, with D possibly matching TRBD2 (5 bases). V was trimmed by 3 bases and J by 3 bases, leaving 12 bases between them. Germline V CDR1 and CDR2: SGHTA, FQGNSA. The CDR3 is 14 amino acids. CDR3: CASSLGATDYEQYF. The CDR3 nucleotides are TGTGCCAGCAGCTTGGGAGCAACCGACTACGAGCAGTACTTC. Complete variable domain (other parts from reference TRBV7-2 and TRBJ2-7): GAGVSQSPSNKVTEKGKDVELRCDPISGHTALYWYRQSLGQGLEFLIYFQGNSAPDKSGLPSDRFSAERTGGSVSTLTIQRTQQEDSAVYLCASSLGATDYEQYFGPGTRLTVT.

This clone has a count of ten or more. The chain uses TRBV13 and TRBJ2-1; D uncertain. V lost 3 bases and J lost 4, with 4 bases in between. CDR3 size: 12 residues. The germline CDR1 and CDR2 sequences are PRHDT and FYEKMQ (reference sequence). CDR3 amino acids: CASSFPYNEQFF. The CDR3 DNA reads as TGTGCCAGCAGCTTTCCATACAATGAGCAGTTCTTC. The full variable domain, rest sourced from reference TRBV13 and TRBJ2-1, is AAGVIQSPRHLIKEKRETATLKCYPIPRHDTVYWYQQGPGQDPQFLISFYEKMQSDKGSIPDRFSAQQFSDYHSELNMSSLELGDSALYFCASSFPYNEQFFGPGTRLTVL.

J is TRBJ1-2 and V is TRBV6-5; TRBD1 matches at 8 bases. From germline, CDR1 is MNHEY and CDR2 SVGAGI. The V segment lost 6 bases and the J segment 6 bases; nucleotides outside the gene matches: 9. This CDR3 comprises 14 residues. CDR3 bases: TGTGCCAGCAGGGCCGGGACAGGTTTGGATGGCTACACCTTC. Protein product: CASRAGTGLDGYTF.

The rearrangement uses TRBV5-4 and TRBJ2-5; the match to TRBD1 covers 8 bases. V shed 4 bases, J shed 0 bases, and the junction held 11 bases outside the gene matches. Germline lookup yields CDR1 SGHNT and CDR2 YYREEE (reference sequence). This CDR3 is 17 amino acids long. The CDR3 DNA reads TGTGCCAGCAGCCCTACCCCGGGGACAGGAAACCAAGAGACCCAGTACTTC. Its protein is CASSPTPGTGNQETQYF.

Here the CDR3 reads CASSVDSGSSYEQYF. CDR3 nucleotides: TGTGCCAGCAGCGTAGATAGCGGGAGTTCCTACGAGCAGTACTTC. V and J are TRBV9 and TRBJ2-7, with 9 bases lining up with TRBD2. From germline, CDR1 is SGDLS and CDR2 YYNGEE. The J segment lost 1 base and the V segment lost 0 bases, leaving 2 bases of the junction unmatched. The CDR3 length is 15 residues.

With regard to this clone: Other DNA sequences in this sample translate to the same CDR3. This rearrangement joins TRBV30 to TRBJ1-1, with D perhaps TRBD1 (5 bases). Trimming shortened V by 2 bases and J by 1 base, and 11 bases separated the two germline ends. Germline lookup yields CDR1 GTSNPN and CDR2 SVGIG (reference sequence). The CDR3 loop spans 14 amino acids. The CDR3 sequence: CAWSFRDRNTEAFF. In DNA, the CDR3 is TGTGCCTGGAGTTTCCGAGACAGGAACACTGAAGCTTTCTTT.

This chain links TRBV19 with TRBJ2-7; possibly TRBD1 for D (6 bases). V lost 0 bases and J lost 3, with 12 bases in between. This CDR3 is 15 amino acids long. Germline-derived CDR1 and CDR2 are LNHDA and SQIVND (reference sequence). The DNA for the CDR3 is TGTGCCAGTAGTATAGATCGAGACAGGTACTACGAGCAGTACTTC. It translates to CASSIDRDRYYEQYF.

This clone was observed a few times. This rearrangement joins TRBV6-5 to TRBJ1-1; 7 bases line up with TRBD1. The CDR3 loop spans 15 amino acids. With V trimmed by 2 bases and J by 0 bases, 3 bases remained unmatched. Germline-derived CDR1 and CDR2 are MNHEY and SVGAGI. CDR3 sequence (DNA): TGTGCCAGCAGTTACGGGACAGCTATGAACACTGAAGCTTTCTTT. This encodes CASSYGTAMNTEAFF.

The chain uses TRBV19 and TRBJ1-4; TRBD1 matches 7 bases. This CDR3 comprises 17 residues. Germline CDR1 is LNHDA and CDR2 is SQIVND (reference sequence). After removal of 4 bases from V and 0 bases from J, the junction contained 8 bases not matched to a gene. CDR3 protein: CASSTHRQGATNEKLFF. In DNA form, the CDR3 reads TGTGCCAGTAGTACACACCGACAGGGTGCAACTAATGAAAAACTGTTTTTT.

The CDR3 region is CASSPGLYYEQYF. Written as DNA, the CDR3 is TGTGCCAGCTCACCGGGCTTATATTACGAGCAGTACTTC. The chain joins TRBV18 to TRBJ2-7; D gene unclear. Trimming cost V 3 bases and J 4 bases, with 10 bases left between them. This CDR3 is built from 13 residues. Germline V lookup: CDR1 KGHSH, CDR2 LQKENI.

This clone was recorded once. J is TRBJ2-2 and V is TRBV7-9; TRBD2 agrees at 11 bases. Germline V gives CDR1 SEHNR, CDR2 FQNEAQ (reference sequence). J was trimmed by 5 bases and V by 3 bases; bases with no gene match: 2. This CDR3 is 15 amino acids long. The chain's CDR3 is CASSLGLAVTGELFF. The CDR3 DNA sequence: TGTGCCAGCAGCTTGGGACTAGCGGTTACCGGGGAGCTGTTTTTT. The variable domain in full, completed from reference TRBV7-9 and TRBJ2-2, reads DTGVSQNPRHKITKRGQNVTFRCDPISEHNRLYWYRQTLGQGPEFLTYFQNEAQLEKSRLLSDRFSAERPKGSFSTLEIQRTEQGDSAMYLCASSLGLAVTGELFFGEGSRLTVL.

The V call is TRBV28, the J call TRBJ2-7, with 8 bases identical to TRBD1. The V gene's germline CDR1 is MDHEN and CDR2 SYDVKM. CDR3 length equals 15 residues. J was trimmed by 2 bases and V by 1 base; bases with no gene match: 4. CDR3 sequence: CASSLLGTGPYEQYF. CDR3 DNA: TGTGCCAGCAGTTTATTGGGGACAGGACCCTACGAGCAGTACTTC. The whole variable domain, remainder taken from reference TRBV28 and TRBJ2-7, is DVKVTQSSRYLVKRTGEKVFLECVQDMDHENMFWYRQDPGLGLRLIYFSYDVKMKEKGDIPEGYSVSREKKERFSLILESASTNQTSMYLCASSLLGTGPYEQYFGPGTRLTVT.